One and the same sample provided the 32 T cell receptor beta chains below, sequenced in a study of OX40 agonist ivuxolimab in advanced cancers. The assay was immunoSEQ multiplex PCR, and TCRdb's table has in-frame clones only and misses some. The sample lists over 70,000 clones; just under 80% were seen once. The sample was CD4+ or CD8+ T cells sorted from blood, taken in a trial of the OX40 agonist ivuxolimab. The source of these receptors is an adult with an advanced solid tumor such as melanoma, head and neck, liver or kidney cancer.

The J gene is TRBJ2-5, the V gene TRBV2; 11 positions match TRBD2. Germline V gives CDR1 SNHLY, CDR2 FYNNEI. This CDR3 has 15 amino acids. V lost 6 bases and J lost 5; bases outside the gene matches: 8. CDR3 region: CASSLLAGGLETQYF. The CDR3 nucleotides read TGTGCCAGCAGCCTTTTAGCGGGGGGGTTGGAGACCCAGTACTTC.

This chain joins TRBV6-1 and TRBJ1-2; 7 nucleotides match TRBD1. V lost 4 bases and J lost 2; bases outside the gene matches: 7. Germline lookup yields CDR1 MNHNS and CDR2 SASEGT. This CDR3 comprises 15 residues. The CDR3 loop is CASSGRQGVNYGYTF. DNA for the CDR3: TGTGCCAGCAGTGGGCGACAGGGAGTCAACTATGGCTACACCTTC.

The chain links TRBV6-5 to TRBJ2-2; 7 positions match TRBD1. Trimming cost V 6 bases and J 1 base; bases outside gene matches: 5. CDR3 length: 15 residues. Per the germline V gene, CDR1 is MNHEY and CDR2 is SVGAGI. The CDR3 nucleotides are TGTGCCAGCAGCCCCGGGACAGTGAACACCGGGGAGCTGTTTTTT. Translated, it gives CASSPGTVNTGELFF.

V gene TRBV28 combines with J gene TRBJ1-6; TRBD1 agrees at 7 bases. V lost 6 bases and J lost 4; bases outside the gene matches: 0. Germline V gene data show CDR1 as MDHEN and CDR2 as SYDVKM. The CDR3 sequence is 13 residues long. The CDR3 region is CASRQGYNSPLHF. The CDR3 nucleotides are TGTGCCAGCAGACAGGGGTATAATTCACCCCTCCACTTT.

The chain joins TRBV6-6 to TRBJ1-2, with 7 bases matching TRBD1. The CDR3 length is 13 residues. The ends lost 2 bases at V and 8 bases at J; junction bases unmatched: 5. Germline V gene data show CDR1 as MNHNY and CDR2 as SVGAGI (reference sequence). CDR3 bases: TGTGCCAGCAGTTACGCACAGGGGCGAGGCTACACCTTC. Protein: CASSYAQGRGYTF.

CDR3 sequence (DNA): TGCGCCAGCAGCTTGGGGGGACTGGGACACTTGGACGAGCAGTACTTC. Encoded protein: CASSLGGLGHLDEQYF. This chain uses TRBV5-1 with TRBJ2-7; D may match TRBD1 or TRBD2 (6 bases each). The germline V gene encodes CDR1 SGHRS and CDR2 YFSETQ. Trimming stripped 0 bases from V and 5 bases from J, with 18 bases between. The length of the CDR3 is 16 residues.

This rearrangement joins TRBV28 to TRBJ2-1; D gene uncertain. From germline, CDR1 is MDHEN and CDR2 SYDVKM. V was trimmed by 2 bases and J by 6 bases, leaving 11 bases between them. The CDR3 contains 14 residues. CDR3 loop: CASSLIQAGNEQFF. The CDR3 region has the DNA TGTGCCAGCAGTTTAATCCAGGCCGGCAATGAGCAGTTCTTC.

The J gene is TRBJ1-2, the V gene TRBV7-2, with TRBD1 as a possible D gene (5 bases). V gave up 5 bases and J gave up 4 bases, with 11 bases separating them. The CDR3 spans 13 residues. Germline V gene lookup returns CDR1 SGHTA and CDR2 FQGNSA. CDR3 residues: CASSPRGVYGYTF. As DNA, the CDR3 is TGTGCCAGCAGCCCAAGGGGAGTCTATGGCTACACCTTC.

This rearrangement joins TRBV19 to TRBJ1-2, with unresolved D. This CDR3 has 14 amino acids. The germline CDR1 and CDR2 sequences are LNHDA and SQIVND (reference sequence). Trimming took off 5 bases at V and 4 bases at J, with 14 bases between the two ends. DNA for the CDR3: TGTGCCAGTAGTCCCCAGGACGGAGTCTATGGCTACACCTTC. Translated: CASSPQDGVYGYTF.

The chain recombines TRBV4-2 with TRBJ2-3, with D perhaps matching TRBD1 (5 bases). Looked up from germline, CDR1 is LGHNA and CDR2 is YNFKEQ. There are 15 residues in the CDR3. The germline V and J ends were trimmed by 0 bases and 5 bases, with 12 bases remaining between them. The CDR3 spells CASSQDWGTKDTQYF. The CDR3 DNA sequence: TGTGCCAGCAGCCAAGATTGGGGCACCAAAGATACGCAGTATTTT.

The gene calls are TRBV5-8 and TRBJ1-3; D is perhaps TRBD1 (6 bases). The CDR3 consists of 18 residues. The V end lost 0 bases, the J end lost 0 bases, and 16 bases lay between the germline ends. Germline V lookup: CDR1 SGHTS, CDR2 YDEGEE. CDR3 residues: CASSLAAGTWSSGNTIYF. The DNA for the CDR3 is TGTGCCAGCAGCTTGGCCGCTGGGACATGGAGCTCTGGAAACACCATATATTTT.

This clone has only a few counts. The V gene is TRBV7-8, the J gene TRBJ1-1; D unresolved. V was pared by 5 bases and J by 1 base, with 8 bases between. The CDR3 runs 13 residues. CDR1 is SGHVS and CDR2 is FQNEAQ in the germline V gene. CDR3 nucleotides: TGTGCCAGCAGCACCCTTCCGAACACTGAAGCTTTCTTT. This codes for CASSTLPNTEAFF.

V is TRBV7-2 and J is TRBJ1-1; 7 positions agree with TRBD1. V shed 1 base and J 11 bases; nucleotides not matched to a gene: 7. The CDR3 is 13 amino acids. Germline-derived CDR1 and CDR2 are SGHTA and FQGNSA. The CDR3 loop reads CASSLDPGGVAFF. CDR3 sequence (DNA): TGTGCCAGCAGCTTAGATCCAGGGGGGGTGGCTTTCTTT.

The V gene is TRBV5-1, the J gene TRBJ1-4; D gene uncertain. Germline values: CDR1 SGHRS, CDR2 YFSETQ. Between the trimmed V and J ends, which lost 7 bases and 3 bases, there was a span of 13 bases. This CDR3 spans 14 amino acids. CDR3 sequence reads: CASRKNSANEKLFF. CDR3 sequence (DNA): TGCGCCAGCCGAAAGAATTCCGCTAATGAAAAACTGTTTTTT.

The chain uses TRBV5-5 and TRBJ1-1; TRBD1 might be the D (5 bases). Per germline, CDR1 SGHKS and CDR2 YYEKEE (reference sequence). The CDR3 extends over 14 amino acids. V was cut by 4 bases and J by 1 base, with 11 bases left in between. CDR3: CASSADSPNTEAFF. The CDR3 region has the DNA TGTGCCAGCAGCGCAGACAGTCCGAACACTGAAGCTTTCTTT.

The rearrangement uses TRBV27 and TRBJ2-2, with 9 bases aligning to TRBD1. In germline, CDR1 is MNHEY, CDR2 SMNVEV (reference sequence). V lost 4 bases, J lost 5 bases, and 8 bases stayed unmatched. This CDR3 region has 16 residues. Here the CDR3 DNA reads TGTGCCAGCAGTTCGCTAAGACAGGGGGGGACCGGGGAGCTGTTTTTT. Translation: CASSSLRQGGTGELFF.

The CDR3 region has the DNA TGTGCCTGGGGAGATCTCCAAGAGACCCAGTACTTC. This sequence encodes CAWGDLQETQYF. The gene calls are TRBV30 and TRBJ2-5; no definite D call. CDR1 is GTSNPN and CDR2 is SVGIG in the germline V gene (reference sequence). The CDR3 is 12 amino acids. Deletions cut 5 bases from V and 1 base from J, with 8 bases between.

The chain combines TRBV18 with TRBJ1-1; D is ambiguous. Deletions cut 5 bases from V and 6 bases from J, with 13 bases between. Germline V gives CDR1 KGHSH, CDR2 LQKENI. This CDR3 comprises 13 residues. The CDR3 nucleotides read TGTGCCAGCTCATCCCGGGAGGGCGCTGAAGCTTTCTTT. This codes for CASSSREGAEAFF.

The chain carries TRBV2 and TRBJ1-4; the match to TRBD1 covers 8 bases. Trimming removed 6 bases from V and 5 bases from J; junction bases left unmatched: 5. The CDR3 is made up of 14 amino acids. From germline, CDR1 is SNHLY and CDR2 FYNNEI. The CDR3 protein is CASRDRAQNEKLFF. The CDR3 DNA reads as TGTGCCAGCAGGGACAGGGCACAAAATGAAAAACTGTTTTTT.

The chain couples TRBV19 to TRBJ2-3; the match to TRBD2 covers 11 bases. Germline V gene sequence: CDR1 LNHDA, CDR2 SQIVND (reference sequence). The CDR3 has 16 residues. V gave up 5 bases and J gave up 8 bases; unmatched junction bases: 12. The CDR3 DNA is TGTGCCAGTAGTCGCGTTAGCGGGGGGGAGAGGGTTACGCAGTATTTT. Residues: CASSRVSGGERVTQYF.

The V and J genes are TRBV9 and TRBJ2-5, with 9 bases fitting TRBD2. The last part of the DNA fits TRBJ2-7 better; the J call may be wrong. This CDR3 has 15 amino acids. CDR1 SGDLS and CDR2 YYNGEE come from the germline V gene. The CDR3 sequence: CASSVSSSGSVEQYF. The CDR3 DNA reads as TGTGCCAGCAGCGTATCAAGTAGCGGGAGCGTCGAGCAGTACTTC.

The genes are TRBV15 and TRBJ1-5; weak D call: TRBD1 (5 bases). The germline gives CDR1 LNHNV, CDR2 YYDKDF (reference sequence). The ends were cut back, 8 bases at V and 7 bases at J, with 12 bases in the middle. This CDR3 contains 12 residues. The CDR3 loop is CATARGDQPQHF. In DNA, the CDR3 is TGTGCCACCGCTCGGGGGGACCAGCCCCAGCATTTT.

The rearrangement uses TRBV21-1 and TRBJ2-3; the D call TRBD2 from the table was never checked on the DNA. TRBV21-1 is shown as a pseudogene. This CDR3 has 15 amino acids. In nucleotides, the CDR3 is TGTGCCAGCAGCAAAGCCGGGACTACAACAGATACGCAGTATTTT. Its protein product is CASSKAGTTTDTQYF.

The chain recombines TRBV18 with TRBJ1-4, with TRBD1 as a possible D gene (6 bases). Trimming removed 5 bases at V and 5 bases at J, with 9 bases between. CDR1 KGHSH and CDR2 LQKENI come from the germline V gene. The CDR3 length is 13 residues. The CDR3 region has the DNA TGTGCCAGCTCATCGAGGGGGAATGAAAAACTGTTTTTT. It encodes CASSSRGNEKLFF.

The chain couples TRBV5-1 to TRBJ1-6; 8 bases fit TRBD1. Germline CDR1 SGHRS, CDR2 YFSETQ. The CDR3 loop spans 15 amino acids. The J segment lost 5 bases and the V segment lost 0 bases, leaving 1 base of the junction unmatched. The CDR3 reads CASSLGQGNNSPLHF. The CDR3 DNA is TGCGCCAGCAGCTTGGGACAGGGGAATAATTCACCCCTCCACTTT.

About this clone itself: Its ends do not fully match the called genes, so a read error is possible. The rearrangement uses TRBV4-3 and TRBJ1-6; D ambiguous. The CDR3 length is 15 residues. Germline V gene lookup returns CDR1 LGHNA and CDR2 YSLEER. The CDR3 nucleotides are TGCACCAGCAGCCAAGACACCACAATCGGTTCACCCCTCCACTTT. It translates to CTSSQDTTIGSPLHF.

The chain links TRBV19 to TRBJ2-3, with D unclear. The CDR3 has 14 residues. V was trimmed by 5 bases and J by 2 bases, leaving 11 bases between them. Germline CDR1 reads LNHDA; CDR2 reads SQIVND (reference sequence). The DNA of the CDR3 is TGTGCCAGTAGTCTCGGCATATACACAGATACGCAGTATTTT. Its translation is CASSLGIYTDTQYF.

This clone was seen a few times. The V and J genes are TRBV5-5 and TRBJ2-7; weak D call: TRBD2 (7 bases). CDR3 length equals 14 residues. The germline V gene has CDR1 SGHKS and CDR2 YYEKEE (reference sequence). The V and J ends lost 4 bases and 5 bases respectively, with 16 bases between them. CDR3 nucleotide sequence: TGTGCCAGCAGCCCCTGGGGGGGCGGCGACGAGCAGTACTTC. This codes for CASSPWGGGDEQYF.

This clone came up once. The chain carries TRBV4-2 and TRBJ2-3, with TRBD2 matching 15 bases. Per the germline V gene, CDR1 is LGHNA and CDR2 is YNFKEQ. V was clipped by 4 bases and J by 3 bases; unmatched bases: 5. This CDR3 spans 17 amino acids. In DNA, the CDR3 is TGTGCCAGCAGCCCGTCAGGACTAGCGGGAGGGACAGATACGCAGTATTTT. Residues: CASSPSGLAGGTDTQYF.

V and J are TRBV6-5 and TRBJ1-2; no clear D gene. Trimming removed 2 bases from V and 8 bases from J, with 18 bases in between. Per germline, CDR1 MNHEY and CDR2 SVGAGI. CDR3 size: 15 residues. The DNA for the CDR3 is TGTGCCAGCAGTTACGGGTTAGGCGGAAGGCGGGGCTACACCTTC. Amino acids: CASSYGLGGRRGYTF.

Here the CDR3 DNA reads TGTGCCAGCAGCCTTGGGGGCGGGGGCTTCTCCTACGAGCAGTACTTC. Translating gives CASSLGGGGFSYEQYF. The gene calls are TRBV28 and TRBJ2-7, with D possibly TRBD2 on 7 matching bases. V was clipped by 6 bases and J by 0 bases, with 18 bases between them. CDR1 and CDR2 (germline): MDHEN, SYDVKM. The CDR3 runs 16 residues.

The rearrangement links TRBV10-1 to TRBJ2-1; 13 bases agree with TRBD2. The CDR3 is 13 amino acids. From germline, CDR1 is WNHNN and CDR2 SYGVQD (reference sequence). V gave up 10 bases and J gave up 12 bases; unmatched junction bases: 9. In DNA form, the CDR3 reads TGCGCCACCACCCCGGGACTAGCGGGGAGGCAGTTCTTC. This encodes CATTPGLAGRQFF.